The rows below give T cell receptor beta chains drawn from one sample of a study of Ad26.COV2.S vaccination and SARS-CoV-2 variants. Libraries were prepared by immunoSEQ multiplex PCR; TCRdb keeps only in-frame clonotypes and omits some of them. The table shows roughly 500,000 clones, with 80% to 90% occurring only once. The sample here was peripheral blood, taken in a trial of Ad26.COV2.S vaccine versus placebo. The receptor set was obtained from a person between 18 and 60 years old who received the Ad26.COV2.S COVID-19 vaccine or a placebo. Both conserved end residues are part of each CDR3. A D gene is named only where the DNA matches it firmly. Only part of the rows carry a size: once, few, many, or a class if the clone is expanded.

D gene	CDR3 length	J gene	clone size	V gene	CDR3 DNA	CDR3 protein
NA	14	TRBJ2-3	NA	TRBV27	TGTGCCAGCAGTTTGAGCATTAGCACAGATACGCAGTATTTT	CASSLSISTDTQYF
NA	13	TRBJ1-6	NA	TRBV6-5	TGTGCCAGCAAATTCAGCTATAATTCACCCCTCCACTTT	CASKFSYNSPLHF
NA	14	TRBJ1-4	NA	TRBV9	TGTGCCAGCAGCGTAGGGCAGGGTAATGAAAAACTGTTTTTT	CASSVGQGNEKLFF
NA	12	TRBJ1-2	NA	TRBV6-6	TGTGCCAGCAGCCCCCAACCTGCGGGGTTCACCTTC	CASSPQPAGFTF
NA	13	TRBJ2-1	NA	TRBV7-9	TGTGCCAGCAGCTTAGGGGGGTCCGGTGAGCAGTTCTTC	CASSLGGSGEQFF
NA	16	TRBJ2-2	NA	TRBV24-1	TGTGCCACCAGTGATCCGGGTCGGGGAGCGGAAGGGGAGCTGTTTTTT	CATSDPGRGAEGELFF
TRBD2	16	TRBJ2-3	NA	TRBV6-5	TGTGCCAGCAGTTACTCATCGACGGGAGGAGCAGATACGCAGTATTTT	CASSYSSTGGADTQYF
NA	13	TRBJ2-1	NA	TRBV13	TGTGCCAGCTGGAGGCGGAACTACAATGAGCAGTTCTTC	CASWRRNYNEQFF
NA	12	TRBJ2-7	NA	TRBV10-3	TGTGCCACCCAGGTCAGCTCCTACGAGCAGTACTTC	CATQVSSYEQYF
NA	17	TRBJ1-1	NA	TRBV5-6	TGTGCCAGCAGCTTATTGGGGGCAGAGGCGTCGAACACTGAAGCTTTCTTT	CASSLLGAEASNTEAFF
TRBD1	13	TRBJ1-2	NA	TRBV6-5	TGTGCCAATTGGTTCAAGACAGGGGATGGCTACACCTTC	CANWFKTGDGYTF
NA	13	TRBJ2-5	NA	TRBV24-1	TGTGCCACCAATAGACAGAAGGGCGAGACCCAGTACTTC	CATNRQKGETQYF
TRBD1	13	TRBJ1-2	NA	TRBV2	TGTGCCAGGAGGGAGACAGGGGGCGGCGGCTACACCTTC	CARRETGGGGYTF
TRBD1	15	TRBJ1-6	NA	TRBV18	TGTGCCAGCTCACCACTTGAGACAGGGAATTCACCCCTCCACTTT	CASSPLETGNSPLHF
NA	15	TRBJ1-2	once	TRBV18	TGTGCCAGCTCACCCCCGTCGCGGGGGTCAAATGGCTACACCTTC	CASSPPSRGSNGYTF
NA	12	TRBJ2-1	NA	TRBV3-1/TRBV3-2	TGTGCCAGCAAATCGGAGGACAATGAGCAGTTCTTC	CASKSEDNEQFF
NA	15	TRBJ1-5	NA	TRBV4-3	TGCGCCAGCAGCCAAGATGGGTATAATAATCAGCCCCAGCATTTT	CASSQDGYNNQPQHF
NA	16	TRBJ1-2	NA	TRBV4-2	TGTGCCAGCAGCCAAGAAACCGGGGAGTTGGCCTATGGCTACACCTTC	CASSQETGELAYGYTF
NA	14	TRBJ1-6	NA	TRBV7-2	TGTGCCAGCAGCCCCCCGTATGGTAATTCACCCCTCCACTTT	CASSPPYGNSPLHF
TRBD1	13	TRBJ1-1	NA	TRBV11-2	TGTGCCAGCAGCTTAGGGACAGGCACTGAAGCTTTCTTT	CASSLGTGTEAFF
NA	13	TRBJ2-3	NA	TRBV19	TGTGCCAGTAGTATGGCAGGCGGAGATACGCAGTATTTT	CASSMAGGDTQYF
NA	11	TRBJ1-6	NA	TRBV2	TGTGCCAGCGCCGAGACTGTACCCCTCCACTTT	CASAETVPLHF
NA	14	TRBJ2-1	once	TRBV4-1	TGCGCCAGCAGCCAAGACTCCCCTTTGGATGAGCAGTTCTTC	CASSQDSPLDEQFF
NA	13	TRBJ2-7	NA	TRBV6-1	TGTGCCAGCAGTGAAGCGGCGGTTTACGAGCAGTACTTC	CASSEAAVYEQYF
NA	14	TRBJ1-1	NA	TRBV6-6	TGTGCCAGCAGTCGCCTCGGAACGAACACTGAAGCTTTCTTT	CASSRLGTNTEAFF
NA	14	TRBJ1-4	NA	TRBV28	TGTGCCACCCTAGGGGGGCACGCTGCAGAAAAACTGTTTTTT	CATLGGHAAEKLFF
NA	16	TRBJ1-5	NA	TRBV5-6	TGTGCCAGCAGTATGGGGGTCGTGCTCCCGAATCAGCCCCAGCATTTT	CASSMGVVLPNQPQHF
NA	15	TRBJ1-2	once	TRBV19	TGTGCCAGTAGTATAGCTGTAACCCTTAACTATGGCTACACCTTC	CASSIAVTLNYGYTF
TRBD1	13	TRBJ2-1	NA	TRBV18	TGTGCCAGCTCCCAAACACAGGGGGCGGTGCAGTTCTTC	CASSQTQGAVQFF
TRBD1	14	TRBJ2-1	NA	TRBV11-3	TGTGCCAGCAGTAGGGACAGGGGAGGGGGAGAGCAGTTCTTC	CASSRDRGGGEQFF
NA	14	TRBJ1-4	NA	TRBV3-1/TRBV3-2	TGTGCCAGCAGCCAATATGGGGGGCATGAAAAACTGTTTTTT	CASSQYGGHEKLFF
NA	16	TRBJ2-1	NA	TRBV4-3	TGCGCCAGCAGCCAAGTCTGGACGACAACCTACAATGAGCAGTTCTTC	CASSQVWTTTYNEQFF
NA	16	TRBJ2-6	once	TRBV11-2	TGTGCCAGCAGCTTAGTATGGGGGTCTGGGGCCAACGTCCTGACTTTC	CASSLVWGSGANVLTF
TRBD1	14	TRBJ1-2	NA	TRBV28	TGTGCCAGCAGTTACAGGGGGCTAGACTATGGCTACACCTTC	CASSYRGLDYGYTF
NA	15	TRBJ2-2	NA	TRBV11-2	TGTGCCAGCAGCTTAAGTCTGATGACGGCAGGGGAGCTGTTTTTT	CASSLSLMTAGELFF
NA	14	TRBJ2-2	NA	TRBV3-1/TRBV3-2	TGTGCCAGCAGCCAAGCGACCCGCACCGGGGAGCTGTTTTTT	CASSQATRTGELFF
NA	12	TRBJ1-1	NA	TRBV21-1	TGTGCCAGCTCGCCCTTGAACACTGAAGCTTTCTTT	CASSPLNTEAFF
TRBD2	16	TRBJ2-1	NA	TRBV2	TGTGCCAGCACACGTCTCGGGACTAGCGTGTACAATGAGCAGTTCTTC	CASTRLGTSVYNEQFF
NA	14	TRBJ1-2	NA	TRBV28	TGTGCCAGCAGTTTCAGCCTGGGGCTCTATGGCTACACCTTC	CASSFSLGLYGYTF
TRBD2	18	TRBJ2-3	NA	TRBV10-3	TGTGCCATCAGTGAGCGAGTGGTGGGCGGGGGTATCTCAGATACGCAGTATTTT	CAISERVVGGGISDTQYF
TRBD1	16	TRBJ1-4	NA	TRBV4-1	TGCGCCAGCAGCCCGACCGCGGGACAGGGAATTGAAAAACTGTTTTTT	CASSPTAGQGIEKLFF
NA	13	TRBJ2-7	NA	TRBV6-6	TGTGCCAGCAACTACGGACAGAGGTACGAGCAGTACTTC	CASNYGQRYEQYF
NA	17	TRBJ2-2	NA	TRBV7-9	TGTGCCAGCAGCTACCCCCCCGGCTCCAAGGGCACCGGGGAGCTGTTTTTT	CASSYPPGSKGTGELFF
NA	17	TRBJ2-3	NA	TRBV5-8	TGTGCCAGCAGCTTGGAGCTCCGCAGGGGTTTTACAGATACGCAGTATTTT	CASSLELRRGFTDTQYF
NA	13	TRBJ1-2	NA	TRBV3-1/TRBV3-2	TGTGCCAGCAGCCGGCCAGGGGACTATGGCTACACCTTC	CASSRPGDYGYTF
NA	16	TRBJ2-1	NA	TRBV15	TGTGCCACCAGCAGAGATTCGGTACCTTACTACAATGAGCAGTTCTTC	CATSRDSVPYYNEQFF
NA	11	TRBJ1-3	NA	TRBV7-2	TGTGCCAGCAGTCCCGGGAACACCATATATTTT	CASSPGNTIYF
NA	11	TRBJ1-2	NA	TRBV7-2	TGTGCCAGCAGCTTAACGCTTGGCTACACCTTC	CASSLTLGYTF
NA	15	TRBJ2-1	once	TRBV5-1	TGCGCCAGCAGCTTGACTAGCCATTTGGGCAATGAGCAGTTCTTC	CASSLTSHLGNEQFF
TRBD1	15	TRBJ1-5	once	TRBV7-2	TGTGCCAGCAGCTTAGGGCCGGCAGGGGGACAGCCCCAGCATTTT	CASSLGPAGGQPQHF
NA	14	TRBJ1-2	NA	TRBV28	TGTGCCAGCAGTTCCCCGGGAGGATACTATGGCTACACCTTC	CASSSPGGYYGYTF
TRBD1	14	TRBJ2-7	NA	TRBV7-2	TGTGCCAGCAGGGTACAGGGGGCTCCCTACGAGCAGTACTTC	CASRVQGAPYEQYF
TRBD2	16	TRBJ2-3	NA	TRBV5-1	TGCGCCAGCAGCTTGGAGCGGCTAGCGGGGTCAAATACGCAGTATTTT	CASSLERLAGSNTQYF
NA	14	TRBJ1-5	NA	TRBV30	TGTGCCTGGAGTGGTCCGGGACTTAATCAGCCCCAGCATTTT	CAWSGPGLNQPQHF
NA	14	TRBJ2-3	few	TRBV5-1	TGCGCCAGCAGCTCTACGGGTGACACAGATACGCAGTATTTT	CASSSTGDTDTQYF